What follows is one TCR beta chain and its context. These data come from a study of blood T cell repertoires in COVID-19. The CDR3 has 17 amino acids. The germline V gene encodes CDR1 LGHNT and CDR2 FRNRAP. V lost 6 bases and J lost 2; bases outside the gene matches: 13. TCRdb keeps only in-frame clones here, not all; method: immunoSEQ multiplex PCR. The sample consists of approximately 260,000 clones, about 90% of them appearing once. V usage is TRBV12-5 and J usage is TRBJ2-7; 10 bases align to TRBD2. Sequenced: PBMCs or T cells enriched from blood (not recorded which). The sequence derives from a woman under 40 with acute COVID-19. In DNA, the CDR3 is TGTGCTAGTGGCGCGGTGAGTAGCGGGAGGTTTCCCTACGAGCAGTACTTC. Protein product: CASGAVSSGRFPYEQYF.